This TCR beta chain stems from a study of blood T cell repertoires in COVID-19. Study-level background: Acute and convalescent COVID-19 samples came from the United States, Italy and Spain. T cells, B-cell-depleted T cells, or PBMCs supplied cDNA or gDNA.

Looked up from germline, CDR1 is SGDLS and CDR2 is YYNGEE. This CDR3 comprises 14 residues. The V gene lost 0 bases and the J gene lost 3 bases, with 9 bases spanning the gap. Seattle's enrolled individuals joined amid active infection and were then monitored longitudinally. Original data processing: Quantification of nucleated cells was approximated via reference gene primer amplification. The method was immunoSEQ multiplex PCR; TCRdb's version includes in-frame clones alone and lacks a portion of them. That table gives V, J and clone size, and the DNA gave D and trimming. The data hold 350,000 or so clones, with roughly 89% observed a single time.

The sequence was collected from a woman aged 55-70 years with COVID-19, enrolled during active disease. This rearrangement joins TRBV9 to TRBJ1-2, with D perhaps TRBD1 (5 bases). The sample was peripheral blood. For the CDR3, the DNA is TGTGCCAGCAGCGTAGTGCCGGGGGACTATGGCTACACCTTC. Translating gives CASSVVPGDYGYTF.